This T cell receptor beta chain was obtained from a study of T-cell memory formation after mild COVID-19. Across the study: TCR clusters showed largely donor specificity.

General study findings and limits: The study found contracting CD4+ clones mainly in CM and EM and contracting CD8+ clones in EMRA.

The table lists this clonotype with many counts. The antigen is unknown. Germline values: CDR1 SGHTA, CDR2 FQGNSA. The CDR3 runs to 14 residues. The V end lost 4 bases, the J end lost 6 bases, and 15 bases lay between the germline ends. MiXCR, applied by TCRdb to the 5' RACE reads, yields one record per CDR3 protein. The data show more than 250,000 distinct CDR3 sequences, about a sixth seen once. This chain links TRBV7-2 with TRBJ1-1, with D hard to call. The clonotype comes from a young man who had mild COVID-19 (a few samples of this study predate the infection). Cell type and time point are not known. Sequencing input: PBMCs or a T cell subset sorted from them (not recorded which). The CDR3 here is CASSSVIISAEAFF. The CDR3 nucleotides are TGTGCCAGCAGCTCGGTGATTATAAGCGCTGAAGCTTTCTTT.